Listed below are T cell receptor beta chains from one sample, sequenced in a study of identical twins. TCRdb reprocessed the 5' RACE reads via MiXCR and lists one record per CDR3 protein. The sample includes about 700,000 distinct CDR3 sequences, more than 6.5% of them seen just once. The data also belong to a second study, concerning yellow fever vaccine responses in identical twins.

The sequencing sample was made of PBMCs. The receptors come from a woman younger than 35 in good health. Each CDR3 is given with its conserved first and last residue. Fields, in order: clone size, V gene, J gene, D gene, CDR3 DNA, CDR3 protein. A D gene is named only where the DNA matches it firmly. Rows give clone size only sometimes, using once, few, many, or a class for an expanded clone.

-,TRBV11-3,TRBJ2-2,-,TGTGCCAGCAGCTTAGGCCACTTCACCGGGGAGCTGTTTTTT,CASSLGHFTGELFF
-,TRBV3-1,TRBJ2-7,TRBD1,TGTGCCAGCAGCCCCCGGGACAGGGTAGTGTACGAGCAGTACTTC,CASSPRDRVVYEQYF
-,TRBV19,TRBJ1-5,-,TGTGCCAGTAGTATCAACAGGGACTGGAATCAGCCCCAGCATTTT,CASSINRDWNQPQHF
-,TRBV27,TRBJ2-2,TRBD1,TGTGCCAGCAGTTCCGGGACAGGGCTAAACGGGGAGCTGTTTTTT,CASSSGTGLNGELFF
many,TRBV20-1,TRBJ2-5,-,TGCAGTGCTCTCGGACGGTCCGGGGAGACCCAGTACTTC,CSALGRSGETQYF
-,TRBV7-9,TRBJ2-4,TRBD1,TGTGCCAGTCATCCAGGGGGCTTCGACATTCAGTACTTC,CASHPGGFDIQYF
-,TRBV2,TRBJ2-3,TRBD2,TGTGCCAGCACCCCAGTGTGGGAGGGCCGCACAGATACGCAGTATTTT,CASTPVWEGRTDTQYF
-,TRBV15,TRBJ2-3,TRBD1,TGTGCCACCAGCAGAGTGGGGACAGGGGCCGCAGATACGCAGTATTTT,CATSRVGTGAADTQYF
many,TRBV6-1,TRBJ2-1,-,TGTGCCAGCAGTGAACCCCTCAGGGACCCCCTCTACAATGAGCAGTTCTTC,CASSEPLRDPLYNEQFF
many,TRBV6-5,TRBJ2-3,-,TGTGCCAGCAGTTACTTAAAAGCGACTAGCACAGATACGCAGTATTTT,CASSYLKATSTDTQYF
few,TRBV15,TRBJ1-4,TRBD1,TGTGCCACCAGCAGAGAGGGGACAGGGAGAGAAAAACTGTTTTTT,CATSREGTGREKLFF
-,TRBV6-2/TRBV6-3,TRBJ2-5,-,TGTGCCAGCAAGTCTGGCCCGCGAGGGACCCAGTACTTC,CASKSGPRGTQYF
few,TRBV28,TRBJ2-1,TRBD2,TGTGCCAGCAGTTTTCTAGCGGGGGGTAGGAATGAGCAGTTCTTC,CASSFLAGGRNEQFF
many,TRBV29-1,TRBJ2-1,-,TGCAGCGTGCTGATACAGGACAGCTCCTACAATGAGCAGTTCTTC,CSVLIQDSSYNEQFF
-,TRBV10-2,TRBJ2-1,TRBD2,TGCGCCAGCTCTCGGACTAGCGCGCCTTTCAATGGGGGTGAGCAGTTCTTC,CASSRTSAPFNGGEQFF
few,TRBV11-2,TRBJ2-1,TRBD2,TGTGCCAGCAGCCCCCGGGAGGTCTCCTACAATGAGCAGTTCTTC,CASSPREVSYNEQFF
many,TRBV12-3/TRBV12-4,TRBJ2-7,-,TGTGCCAGCAGTTTGGCAACCACAGGTTCCTACGAGCAGTACTTC,CASSLATTGSYEQYF
-,TRBV15,TRBJ2-1,-,TGTGCCACCAGCTCCTCGACTAGGACGTCCTACAATGAGCAGTTCTTC,CATSSSTRTSYNEQFF
many,TRBV28,TRBJ2-7,-,TGTGCCATCGTATCCGGGACACCGTCGCGTGAGCAGTACTTC,CAIVSGTPSREQYF
-,TRBV29-1,TRBJ1-5,-,TGCAGCGTCCGAACAGGGTACAATCAGCCCCAGCATTTT,CSVRTGYNQPQHF
few,TRBV7-9,TRBJ2-2,-,TGTGCCAGCAGCTTAAGCAGCGGAAGTTCCGGGGAGCTGTTTTTT,CASSLSSGSSGELFF
-,TRBV28,TRBJ1-1,-,TGTGCCAGCTTCGGAGGATACCACACTGAAGCTTTCTTT,CASFGGYHTEAFF
few,TRBV6-1,TRBJ1-5,-,TGTGCCAGCAGCCTCCTGGGGTTTCAGGACCCCCAGCATTTT,CASSLLGFQDPQHF
many,TRBV20-1,TRBJ2-2,TRBD1,TGCAGTGCCAAAGACAGGGTAAACACCGGGGAGCTGTTTTTT,CSAKDRVNTGELFF
-,TRBV6-1,TRBJ2-3,TRBD2,TGTGCCAGCAGCAACATACTAGCGGGGGACACAGATACGCAGTATTTT,CASSNILAGDTDTQYF
many,TRBV7-2,TRBJ2-7,TRBD2,TGTGCCAGCAGCCGCCAATCTACTAGCGTAACCTACGAGCAGTACTTC,CASSRQSTSVTYEQYF
many,TRBV4-3,TRBJ2-1,-,TGCGCCAGCAGCCAAGACTTCCGAAACTCCTACAATGAGCAGTTCTTC,CASSQDFRNSYNEQFF
-,TRBV2,TRBJ2-1,-,TGTGCCAGCAGTGAAGCCGGGGCGGACGCTGAGCAGTTCTTC,CASSEAGADAEQFF
-,TRBV7-9,TRBJ2-7,TRBD1,TGTGCCAGCAGCCCCAGGACTGACAGGGGAGTACACGAGCAGTACTTC,CASSPRTDRGVHEQYF
few,TRBV7-9,TRBJ2-2,-,TGTGCCAGCTATTGGACCGGGGAGCTGTTTTTT,CASYWTGELFF
few,TRBV20-1,TRBJ2-1,TRBD2,TGCAGTGCTGCCCTAGCGGGAAAGGTGAATGAGCAGTTCTTC,CSAALAGKVNEQFF
few,TRBV12-3/TRBV12-4,TRBJ1-1,-,TGTGCCAGCACCAGGACACAGAACACTGAAGCTTTCTTT,CASTRTQNTEAFF
few,TRBV5-6,TRBJ2-3,TRBD2,TGTGCCAGCAGCTACGGGACTAGCGGGGGGGCGACCACAGATACGCAGTATTTT,CASSYGTSGGATTDTQYF
many,TRBV7-9,TRBJ2-3,-,TGTGCCAGCAGCCCATCCGCAGATACGCAGTATTTT,CASSPSADTQYF
-,TRBV15,TRBJ2-6,-,TGTGCCACCAGCGGCGGCTCTGGGGCCAACGTCCTGACTTTC,CATSGGSGANVLTF
-,TRBV2,TRBJ2-6,-,TGTGCCAGCAGTGTAAGTCGTCTCGGGGCCAACGTCCTGACTTTC,CASSVSRLGANVLTF
few,TRBV7-9,TRBJ2-2,TRBD1,TGTGCCAGCAGCTTCCGGGACAGGGGTACCGGGGAGCTGTTTTTT,CASSFRDRGTGELFF
-,TRBV24-1,TRBJ2-1,TRBD1,TGTGCCACCAGTGACGGACAGGGGGCGGCGTACAATGAGCAGTTCTTC,CATSDGQGAAYNEQFF
-,TRBV29-1,TRBJ2-3,TRBD2,TGCAGCGTTGGCGGGAGTCGAGAAGATACGCAGTATTTT,CSVGGSREDTQYF
many,TRBV11-2,TRBJ2-2,-,TGTGCCAGCAGCTTTGGCAGGGGAAGAGGCGGCGGGGAGCTGTTTTTT,CASSFGRGRGGGELFF